These 26 T cell receptor beta chains were sequenced from one sample in a study of cytomegalovirus exposure and HLA in healthy donors. The study ran its PCR with 60 Vbeta and 13 Jbeta primers. Assay: immunoSEQ multiplex PCR; the TCRdb copy retains only in-frame clones and omits some. The sample contains around 200,000 clones, roughly four fifths of which appear only once. The sequencing input was PBMCs. These TCRs come from a girl aged 2-10 years in good health and CMV-seronegative.

This clone was seen more than once but under ten times. The chain employs TRBV12-5 and TRBJ2-2; D perhaps matches TRBD1 (6 bases). Germline values: CDR1 LGHNT, CDR2 FRNRAP. V was shortened by 7 bases and J by 3 bases, with 12 bases between the two germline ends. The CDR3 runs 14 residues. The CDR3, as DNA: TGTGCTAGTGTCCGGGACACGGACACCGGGGAGCTGTTTTTT. Amino acid sequence: CASVRDTDTGELFF. Looking up the rest from reference TRBV12-5 and TRBJ2-2 gives the full variable domain: DARVTQTPRHKVTEMGQEVTMRCQPILGHNTVFWYRQTMMQGLELLAYFRNRAPLDDSGMPKDRFSAEMPDATLATLKIQPSEPRDSAVYFCASVRDTDTGELFFGEGSRLTVL.

The rearrangement links TRBV19 to TRBJ1-2, with TRBD1 matching 10 bases. Germline V gene data show CDR1 as LNHDA and CDR2 as SQIVND (reference sequence). The CDR3 runs to 16 residues. Trimming cost V 6 bases and J 6 bases; bases outside gene matches: 13. The CDR3 spells CASRPHLGTGDDGYTF. The CDR3 DNA sequence: TGTGCCAGTAGGCCACACCTAGGGACAGGGGATGATGGCTACACCTTC.

This chain connects TRBV5-8 to TRBJ1-2, with 8 bases lining up with TRBD1. V lost 5 bases and J lost 0; bases outside the gene matches: 6. Germline values: CDR1 SGHTS, CDR2 YDEGEE. This CDR3 comprises 15 residues. CDR3 sequence (DNA): TGTGCCAGCAGAGTGACAGGGGCCCCTAACTATGGCTACACCTTC. Amino acid sequence: CASRVTGAPNYGYTF.

The chain has TRBV27 and TRBJ1-1, with TRBD1 matching 7 bases. Germline V lookup: CDR1 MNHEY, CDR2 SMNVEV (reference sequence). CDR3 length: 15 residues. J gave up 0 bases and V 6 bases, and 7 bases lay outside the gene matches. The DNA of the CDR3 is TGTGCCAGCAGCCGACAGGGCAGAATGAACACTGAAGCTTTCTTT. This gives the protein CASSRQGRMNTEAFF.

The chain has TRBV2 and TRBJ2-7, with 9 positions matching TRBD1. Germline CDR1 SNHLY, CDR2 FYNNEI. After removal of 6 bases from V and 1 base from J, the junction contained 4 bases not matched to a gene. This CDR3 is 14 amino acids long. The DNA for the CDR3 is TGTGCCAGCAGCGTTGACAGGGGGTCCTACGAGCAGTACTTC. It specifies CASSVDRGSYEQYF.

As to this clone: The junction shows a germline mismatch at one end, possibly a read error. The chain recombines TRBV6-4 with TRBJ2-7; D call uncertain. Germline CDR1 MRHNA, CDR2 SNTAGT. The CDR3 extends over 19 amino acids. The CDR3 reads CASNDSTPGLGCRQDEQYF. The CDR3 nucleotides read TGTGCCAGCAATGACTCGACGCCAGGTCTTGGTTGCCGACAAGACGAGCAGTACTTC.

The chain couples TRBV6-1 to TRBJ2-7; possibly TRBD1 for D (5 bases). V was clipped by 4 bases and J by 2 bases, with 24 bases between them. CDR1 is MNHNS, CDR2 SASEGT, per germline. The CDR3 extends over 18 amino acids. In DNA, the CDR3 is TGTGCCAGCAGTGCCACGGACGTAGGGTCAGGGTACCCCTACGAGCAGTACTTC. The encoded protein is CASSATDVGSGYPYEQYF.

The chain combines TRBV7-9 with TRBJ2-1; 7 bases match TRBD1. J lost 2 bases, V lost 4 bases, and 2 bases had no gene match. Germline lookup yields CDR1 SEHNR and CDR2 FQNEAQ (reference sequence). The CDR3 loop spans 14 amino acids. The CDR3 DNA follows: TGTGCCAGCAGCTCCACAGGGGCCTACAATGAGCAGTTCTTC. Translation gives CASSSTGAYNEQFF.

This clone has more than one count but fewer than ten. V is TRBV19 and J is TRBJ1-1; D unresolved. This CDR3 is 13 amino acids long. V was cut by 4 bases and J by 1 base, with 7 bases left in between. CDR1 is LNHDA, CDR2 SQIVND, per germline (reference sequence). CDR3 bases: TGTGCCAGTAGTAATACAGCGAACACTGAAGCTTTCTTT. Amino acids: CASSNTANTEAFF. Combining the CDR3 with reference TRBV19 and TRBJ1-1 gives the whole variable domain DGGITQSPKYLFRKEGQNVTLSCEQNLNHDAMYWYRQDPGQGLRLIYYSQIVNDFQKGDIAEGYSVSREKKESFPLTVTSAQKNPTAFYLCASSNTANTEAFFGQGTRLTVV.

The gene calls are TRBV10-3 and TRBJ1-4; D possibly corresponds to TRBD1 (5 bases). The germline gives CDR1 ENHRY, CDR2 SYGVKD. This CDR3 has 15 residues. The ends were cut back, 2 bases at V and 3 bases at J, with 10 bases in the middle. DNA for the CDR3: TGTGCCATCAGTGAGAGGGCAGGGCCTAATGAAAAACTGTTTTTT. Protein product: CAISERAGPNEKLFF.

This clone was detected only once. V gene TRBV30 combines with J gene TRBJ2-1; tentatively, D is TRBD2 (5 bases). Germline V gives CDR1 GTSNPN, CDR2 SVGIG (reference sequence). This CDR3 is 12 amino acids long. Trimming removed 0 bases from V and 15 bases from J, with 15 bases in between. CDR3 bases: TGTGCCTGGAGTGTCTCGGGATGGAGACCGTTCTTC. Translated, it gives CAWSVSGWRPFF.

The rearrangement joins TRBV19 to TRBJ1-5; possibly TRBD1 for D (5 bases). Trimming took off 4 bases at V and 0 bases at J, with 13 bases between the two ends. Germline assignment: CDR1 LNHDA and CDR2 SQIVND (reference sequence). There are 16 residues in the CDR3. CDR3 in DNA: TGTGCCAGTAGTAGTAGGGGATCTACTAGCAATCAGCCCCAGCATTTT. It encodes CASSSRGSTSNQPQHF.

J is TRBJ1-4 and V is TRBV6-5; D not resolved. Between the trimmed V and J ends, which lost 5 bases and 8 bases, there was a span of 15 bases. CDR3 length: 14 amino acids. The germline gives CDR1 MNHEY, CDR2 SVGAGI. CDR3 coding DNA: TGTGCCAGCAGTACGGCCGGGTTCTTCGAAAAACTGTTTTTT. Amino acid sequence: CASSTAGFFEKLFF.

To note about this clone: The junction differs from germline at one of its ends, possibly a read error. The chain employs TRBV7-9 and TRBJ1-2, with TRBD1 matching 8 bases. Germline V lookup: CDR1 SEHNR, CDR2 FQNEAQ (reference sequence). The CDR3 is 15 amino acids. DNA for the CDR3: TGTTCCAGCAGCTTAGGCCAGGGGGCGAAATATGGCTACACCTTC. This translates into CSSSLGQGAKYGYTF.

This chain links TRBV19 with TRBJ2-1, with D perhaps matching TRBD2 (6 bases). CDR1 and CDR2 (germline): LNHDA, SQIVND (reference sequence). Trimming took 2 bases from V and 1 from J, leaving 15 bases between them. There are 17 residues in the CDR3. CDR3: CASSISGGVSSYNEQFF. The CDR3 DNA is TGTGCCAGTAGTATATCAGGCGGGGTCAGTTCCTACAATGAGCAGTTCTTC.

The rearrangement joins TRBV5-4 to TRBJ1-1; possible D gene TRBD1, 6 bases. Trimming left V 6 bases short and J 1 base short, with 16 bases between. Germline V CDR1 and CDR2: SGHNT, YYREEE (reference sequence). This CDR3 contains 15 residues. CDR3 loop: CASTKRGFANTEAFF. In DNA, the CDR3 is TGTGCCAGCACCAAGAGGGGGTTCGCGAACACTGAAGCTTTCTTT.

The V gene is TRBV6-5, the J gene TRBJ1-2; 8 bases line up with TRBD1. The trim removed 6 bases at V and 4 bases at J, leaving 7 bases unmatched. CDR1 is MNHEY, CDR2 SVGAGI, per germline. CDR3 length: 14 residues. The CDR3 loop is CASRQGGRGYGYTF. Here the CDR3 DNA reads TGTGCCAGCAGACAGGGGGGGAGGGGCTATGGCTACACCTTC.

This chain connects TRBV11-2 to TRBJ2-1; D is perhaps TRBD1 (5 bases). The CDR3 has 15 amino acids. Germline lookup yields CDR1 SGHAT and CDR2 FQNNGV. V was trimmed by 4 bases and J by 0 bases, leaving 10 bases between them. CDR3 coding DNA: TGTGCCAGCAGCTCCCAGGGAAGCTCCTACAATGAGCAGTTCTTC. Its protein is CASSSQGSSYNEQFF.

The rearrangement joins TRBV15 to TRBJ2-4; no definite D call. The length of the CDR3 is 13 residues. Between the trimmed V and J ends, which lost 1 base and 3 bases, there was a span of 4 bases. Germline V gene data show CDR1 as LNHNV and CDR2 as YYDKDF (reference sequence). For the CDR3, the DNA is TGTGCCACCAGCAGAGCACTCAAAAACATTCAGTACTTC. Its protein product is CATSRALKNIQYF.

The chain recombines TRBV6-5 with TRBJ2-5; possibly TRBD2 for D (5 bases). Germline V gene lookup returns CDR1 MNHEY and CDR2 SVGAGI. The CDR3 is 11 amino acids. Trimming left V 8 bases short and J 11 bases short, with 15 bases between. CDR3 protein: CASGRSREQYF. The CDR3 DNA is TGTGCCAGCGGGAGAAGTCGTGAGCAGTACTTC.

The V call is TRBV6-5, the J call TRBJ1-4, with 8 bases lining up with TRBD1. V lost 2 bases to trimming and J lost 5 bases; unmatched junction nucleotides: 7. This CDR3 has 16 amino acids. The germline CDR1 and CDR2 sequences are MNHEY and SVGAGI. Here the CDR3 DNA reads TGTGCCAGCAGTTACGTCCGCGGACAGGGCAATGAAAAACTGTTTTTT. As protein: CASSYVRGQGNEKLFF.

The chain links TRBV21-1 to TRBJ1-1; whether TRBD1, the table's D call, matches the DNA was not checked. TRBV21-1 is tagged as a pseudogene. This CDR3 is built from 14 residues. The CDR3 loop reads CASSTTGGNTEAFF. The CDR3 DNA is TGTGCCAGCAGCACGACAGGAGGGAACACTGAAGCTTTCTTT.

This clone came up once. This chain connects TRBV21-1 to TRBJ1-1; the table's D call, TRBD1, was not checked against the DNA. TRBV21-1 is reported as a pseudogene. This CDR3 is built from 17 residues. The CDR3 nucleotides are TGTGCCAGCAGGGGGGGCCAGGGGGTTAGCTGCAGGGCTGAAGCTTTCTTT. It codes for CASRGGQGVSCRAEAFF.

The chain couples TRBV30 to TRBJ2-1; D remains unclear. Looked up from germline, CDR1 is GTSNPN and CDR2 is SVGIG (reference sequence). The CDR3 spans 14 residues. Trimming removed 1 base from V and 10 bases from J, with 17 bases in between. Here the CDR3 DNA reads TGTGCCTGGAGTGATCTAAGTTTGGGCCAGGAGCAGTTCTTC. This gives the protein CAWSDLSLGQEQFF.

The genes are TRBV5-1 and TRBJ1-2, with 7 bases identical to TRBD1. Germline V CDR1 and CDR2: SGHRS, YFSETQ. The CDR3 is 14 residues long. V shed 4 bases and J 4 bases; nucleotides not matched to a gene: 7. The CDR3 loop reads CASSNGDSTYGYTF. CDR3 coding DNA: TGCGCCAGCAGCAACGGGGACAGCACCTATGGCTACACCTTC.

This chain uses TRBV6-5 with TRBJ1-4; 10 bases fit TRBD1. J gave up 8 bases and V 8 bases, and 5 bases lay outside the gene matches. The CDR3 has 13 residues. Germline V CDR1 and CDR2: MNHEY, SVGAGI. CDR3 region: CASRGQGREKLFF. CDR3 bases: TGTGCCAGCCGGGGACAGGGGCGGGAAAAACTGTTTTTT.